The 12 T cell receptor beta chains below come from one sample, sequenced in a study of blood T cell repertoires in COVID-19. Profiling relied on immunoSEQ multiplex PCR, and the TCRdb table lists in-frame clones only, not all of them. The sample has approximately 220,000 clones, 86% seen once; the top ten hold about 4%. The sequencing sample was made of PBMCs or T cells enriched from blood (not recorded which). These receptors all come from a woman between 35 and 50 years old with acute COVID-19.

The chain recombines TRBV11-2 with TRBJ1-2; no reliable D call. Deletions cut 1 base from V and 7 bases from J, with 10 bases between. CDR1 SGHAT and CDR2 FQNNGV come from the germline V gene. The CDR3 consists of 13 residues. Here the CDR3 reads CASSLGSLSGYTF. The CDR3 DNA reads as TGTGCCAGCAGCTTAGGAAGTCTAAGTGGCTACACCTTC.

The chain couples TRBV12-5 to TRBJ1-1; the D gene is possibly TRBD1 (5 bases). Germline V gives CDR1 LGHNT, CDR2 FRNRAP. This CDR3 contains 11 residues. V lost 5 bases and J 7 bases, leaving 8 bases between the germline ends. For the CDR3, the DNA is TGTGCTAGTGGTCTGACAGTTGAAGCTTTCTTT. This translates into CASGLTVEAFF.

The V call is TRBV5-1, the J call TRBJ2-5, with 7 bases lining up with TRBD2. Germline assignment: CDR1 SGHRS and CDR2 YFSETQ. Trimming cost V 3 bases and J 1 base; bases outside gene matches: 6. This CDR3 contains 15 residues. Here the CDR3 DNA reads TGCGCCAGCAGCTCTCAGACGGGGGGCCAAGAGACCCAGTACTTC. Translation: CASSSQTGGQETQYF.

DNA for the CDR3: TGTGCCAGCAGCTTTCGGGGAGGTAGGACTGAAGCTTTCTTT. Protein sequence: CASSFRGGRTEAFF. The rearrangement joins TRBV5-6 to TRBJ1-1; no reliable D call. Germline CDR1 SGHDT, CDR2 YYEEEE. The CDR3 extends over 14 amino acids. V was clipped by 2 bases and J by 5 bases, with 13 bases between them.

The CDR3 DNA reads as TGCGCCAGCAGCCAGTCTACCCGCGACACCATATATTTT. Residues: CASSQSTRDTIYF. V gene TRBV4-3 combines with J gene TRBJ1-3; D is unclear. The CDR3 is made up of 13 amino acids. Germline values: CDR1 LGHNA, CDR2 YSLEER. Trimming left V 3 bases short and J 8 bases short, with 11 bases between.

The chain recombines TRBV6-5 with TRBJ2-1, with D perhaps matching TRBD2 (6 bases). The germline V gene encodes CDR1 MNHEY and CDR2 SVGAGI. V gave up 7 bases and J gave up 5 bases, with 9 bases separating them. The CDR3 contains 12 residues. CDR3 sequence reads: CASTGGNNEQFF. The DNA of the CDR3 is TGTGCCAGCACCGGCGGGAACAATGAGCAGTTCTTC.

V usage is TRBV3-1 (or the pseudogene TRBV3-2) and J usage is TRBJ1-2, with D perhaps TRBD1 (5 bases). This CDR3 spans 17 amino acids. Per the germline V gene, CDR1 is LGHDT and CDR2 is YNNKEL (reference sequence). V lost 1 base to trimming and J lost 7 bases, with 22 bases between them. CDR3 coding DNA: TGTGCCAGCAGCCAAGGCCATTCACAGGTCGGCCGGAGTGGCTACACCTTC. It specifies CASSQGHSQVGRSGYTF.

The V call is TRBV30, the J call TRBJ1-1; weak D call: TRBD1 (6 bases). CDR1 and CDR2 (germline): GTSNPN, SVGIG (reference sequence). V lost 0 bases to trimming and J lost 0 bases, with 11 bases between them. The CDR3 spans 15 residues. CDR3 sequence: CAWSVGTGMNTEAFF. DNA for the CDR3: TGTGCCTGGAGTGTGGGTACAGGGATGAACACTGAAGCTTTCTTT.

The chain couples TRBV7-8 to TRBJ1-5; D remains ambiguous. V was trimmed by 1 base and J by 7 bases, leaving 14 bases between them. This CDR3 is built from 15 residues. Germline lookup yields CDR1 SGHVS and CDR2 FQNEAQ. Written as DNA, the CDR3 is TGTGCCAGCAGCTTAGATCCAGGCTTCAACCAGCCCCAGCATTTT. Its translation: CASSLDPGFNQPQHF.

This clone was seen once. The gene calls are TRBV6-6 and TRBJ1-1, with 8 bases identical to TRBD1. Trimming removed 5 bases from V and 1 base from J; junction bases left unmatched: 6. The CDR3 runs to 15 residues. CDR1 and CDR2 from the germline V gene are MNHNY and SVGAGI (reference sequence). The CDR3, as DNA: TGTGCCAGCAGTAGTGGGCAGGGGGCGAACACTGAAGCTTTCTTT. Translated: CASSSGQGANTEAFF.

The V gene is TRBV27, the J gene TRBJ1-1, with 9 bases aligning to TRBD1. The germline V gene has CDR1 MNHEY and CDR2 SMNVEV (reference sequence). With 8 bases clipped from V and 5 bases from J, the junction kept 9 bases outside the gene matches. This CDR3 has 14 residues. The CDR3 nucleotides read TGTGCCAGCCGAACAGGGGGCGCTGGGACTGAAGCTTTCTTT. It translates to CASRTGGAGTEAFF.

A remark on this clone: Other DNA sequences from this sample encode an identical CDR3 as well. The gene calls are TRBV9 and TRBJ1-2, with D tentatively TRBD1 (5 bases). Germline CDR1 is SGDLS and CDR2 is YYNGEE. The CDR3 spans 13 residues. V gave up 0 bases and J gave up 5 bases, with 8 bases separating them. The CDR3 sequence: CASSVGQTYGYTF. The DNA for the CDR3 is TGTGCCAGCAGCGTAGGACAGACTTATGGCTACACCTTC.